The 19 T cell receptor beta chains reported below all come from one sample, sequenced in a study of regulatory T cells in long-lasting Graves disease. Building of the TCR beta libraries involved iRepertoire HTBI primers and Arm-PCR of CDR3 regions. TCRdb ran MiXCR on the multiplex PCR reads and lists one entry per CDR3 protein. The repertoire holds about 340,000 distinct CDR3 sequences, with around 20% as singletons. As for time point: persistent/refractory GD, antithyroid drugs over 5 years with positive TRAb. Isolated PBMC RNA provided the starting material for the TCR library. Source: peripheral blood mononuclear cells (PBMCs), taken when the disease was refractory, from a patient treated with antithyroid drugs. These receptors all come from a female donor with Graves disease.

In its sample, this clonotype was seen many times. Relative to the germline gene, one junction end is altered; a read error may explain this. The chain recombines TRBV5-1 with TRBJ1-4; D is uncertain. The CDR3 contains 14 residues. CDR1 is SGHRS, CDR2 YFSETQ, per germline. Here the CDR3 reads CASSRVATNEKLFF. The CDR3 bases are TGTGCCAGCAGCCGGGTTGCAACTAATGAAAAACTGTTTTTT.

The rearrangement joins TRBV7-3 to TRBJ2-2, with 8 nucleotides matching TRBD2. V shed 5 bases, J shed 3 bases, and the junction held 5 bases outside the gene matches. The germline gives CDR1 SGHTA, CDR2 FQGTGA. The CDR3 spans 15 residues. The chain's CDR3 is CASSTGTRDTGELFF. As DNA, the CDR3 is TGTGCCAGCAGCACCGGGACTAGAGACACCGGGGAGCTGTTTTTT.

In its sample, this clonotype was seen many times. The genes are TRBV6-1 and TRBJ1-2; D uncertain. Trimming pared 6 bases from V and 4 bases from J, leaving 12 bases between. Germline V gene lookup returns CDR1 MNHNS and CDR2 SASEGT. This CDR3 comprises 13 residues. This chain's CDR3 is CASRPGRSYGYTF. The DNA of the CDR3 is TGTGCCAGCAGGCCCGGCCGGAGCTATGGCTACACCTTC.

Note on this clonotype: This clone may be a read error of a much larger clone one base away. This chain connects TRBV12-3 or TRBV12-4 to TRBJ2-7; D is unclear. Trimming left V 3 bases short and J 1 base short, with 10 bases between. This CDR3 region has 14 residues. CDR3 DNA sequence: TGTGCCAGCAGTTTCTTGGTCAGATCCTACGAGCAGTACTTC. This gives the protein CASSFLVRSYEQYF.

The V gene is TRBV25-1, the J gene TRBJ2-5; 7 bases align to TRBD2. The V and J ends lost 2 bases and 7 bases, in that order; junction bases with no gene match: 10. This CDR3 region has 15 residues. CDR1 and CDR2 (germline): MGHDK, SYGVNS. CDR3 amino acids: CASSEIRGGHVTQYF. Written as DNA, the CDR3 is TGTGCCAGCAGTGAAATACGGGGAGGGCACGTGACCCAGTACTTC. Full variable domain (missing parts from reference TRBV25-1 and TRBJ2-5): EADIYQTPRYLVIGTGKKITLECSQTMGHDKMYWYQQDPGMELHLIHYSYGVNSTEKGDLSSESTVSRIRTEHFPLTLESARPSHTSQYLCASSEIRGGHVTQYFGPGTRLLVL.

This clonotype was found many times. The chain combines TRBV7-2 with TRBJ2-7, with 9 nucleotides matching TRBD1. After removal of 1 base from V and 4 bases from J, the junction contained 14 bases not matched to a gene. Germline V gene lookup returns CDR1 SGHTA and CDR2 FQGNSA. The CDR3 is 18 amino acids. The chain's CDR3 is CASSLGSGTGRWDYEQYF. The CDR3 DNA reads as TGTGCCAGCAGCTTAGGTAGTGGGACAGGGAGGTGGGATTACGAGCAGTACTTC.

This clonotype has ten or more counts. The V gene is TRBV3-1, the J gene TRBJ2-7, with TRBD2 as a possible D gene (5 bases). The germline CDR1 and CDR2 sequences are LGHDT and YNNKEL (reference sequence). The CDR3 loop spans 13 amino acids. V was shortened by 1 base and J by 6 bases, with 10 bases between the two germline ends. The CDR3 here is CASSQGRLSEQYF. The DNA for the CDR3 is TGTGCCAGCAGCCAAGGGAGACTATCCGAGCAGTACTTC.

The chain combines TRBV20-1 with TRBJ1-2, with D hard to call. V shed 3 bases and J shed 0 bases, with 14 bases lying between them. The CDR3 loop spans 15 amino acids. Germline V gives CDR1 DFQATT, CDR2 SNEGSKA (reference sequence). CDR3 in DNA: TGCAGTGCTAGGCTAGGTGTGAGGTCTAACTATGGCTACACCTTC. This translates into CSARLGVRSNYGYTF.

The table lists this clonotype with many counts. In nucleotides, the CDR3 is TGTGCCAGCAGTGTTCCCGGGACGGGGCGGTCCTACGAGCAGTACTTC. It yields the protein CASSVPGTGRSYEQYF. The chain carries TRBV2 and TRBJ2-7; D is tentatively TRBD1 or TRBD2 (5 bases each). The ends were cut back, 4 bases at V and 1 base at J, with 17 bases in the middle. The germline V gene has CDR1 SNHLY and CDR2 FYNNEI. CDR3 length: 16 amino acids.

This clonotype was recorded a few times. V is TRBV11-3 and J is TRBJ2-7, with TRBD2 identical over 9 bases. The germline gives CDR1 SGHNT, CDR2 YENEEA. The CDR3 loop spans 15 amino acids. The V and J ends lost 3 bases and 2 bases, in that order; junction bases with no gene match: 5. Written as DNA, the CDR3 is TGTGCCAGCAGCTTTTGGCTAGCGGGGACCTACGAGCAGTACTTC. Amino acid sequence: CASSFWLAGTYEQYF.

There are a few counts of this clonotype. The chain is built from TRBV30 and TRBJ2-7; D ambiguous. The germline CDR1 and CDR2 sequences are GTSNPN and SVGIG (reference sequence). Trimming removed 2 bases at V and 1 base at J, with 9 bases between. The CDR3 extends over 13 amino acids. In DNA form, the CDR3 reads TGTGCCTGGAGTTCCCGGGTTTCCTACGAGCAGTACTTC. Amino acid sequence: CAWSSRVSYEQYF.

Concerning this clonotype: Possible read error: a much larger clone is one base away. The genes are TRBV2 and TRBJ1-1; maybe TRBD1 (5 bases). This CDR3 region has 15 residues. Germline-derived CDR1 and CDR2 are SNHLY and FYNNEI. CDR3 protein: CASSEALGANTEALF. DNA for the CDR3: TGTGCCAGCAGTGAAGCGCTTGGGGCGAACACTGAAGCTCTCTTT.

There are many counts of this clonotype. CDR3 bases: TGTGCCAGCAAGACTAGCGGGGGGCCCCCGACCCAGTACTTC. This translates into CASKTSGGPPTQYF. V and J are TRBV12-3 or TRBV12-4 and TRBJ2-5; 13 nucleotides match TRBD2. CDR3 length equals 14 residues. With 7 bases clipped from V and 7 bases from J, the junction kept 6 bases outside the gene matches.

The chain uses TRBV20-1 and TRBJ2-1; 9 nucleotides align to TRBD2. Germline loops: CDR1 DFQATT, CDR2 SNEGSKA (reference sequence). The CDR3 runs to 15 residues. The V segment lost 1 base and the J segment 5 bases; nucleotides outside the gene matches: 6. CDR3 loop: CSARGYGLANNEQFF. The CDR3 DNA reads TGCAGTGCTAGAGGTTACGGACTAGCGAACAATGAGCAGTTCTTC.

Notes on this clonotype: This may come from a read error, since a much larger clone is one base off. The chain combines TRBV2 with TRBJ2-7, with TRBD1 matching 7 bases. This CDR3 region has 14 residues. In germline, CDR1 is SNHLY, CDR2 FYNNEI. The DNA for the CDR3 is TGTGCCAGCAGTGATCGGCAGGGGGTAGACGAGCAGTGCTTC. Amino acid sequence: CASSDRQGVDEQCF.

This clonotype appeared a few times. The V call is TRBV4-3, the J call TRBJ1-1; D is unclear. Germline V CDR1 and CDR2: LGHNA, YSLEER. The CDR3 consists of 12 residues. V shed 5 bases and J shed 2 bases, with 6 bases lying between them. The CDR3 is CASSSANTEAFF. The CDR3 region has the DNA TGCGCCAGCAGCTCCGCCAACACTGAAGCTTTCTTT.

This clonotype was recorded many times. V and J are TRBV3-1 and TRBJ1-1, with unresolved D. The CDR3 has 13 residues. Germline V gene data show CDR1 as LGHDT and CDR2 as YNNKEL (reference sequence). V lost 2 bases and J lost 0, with 4 bases in between. CDR3 sequence: CASSQRLNTEAFF. CDR3 nucleotides: TGTGCCAGCAGCCAACGACTGAACACTGAAGCTTTCTTT.

This clonotype appeared a few times. The chain carries TRBV20-1 and TRBJ2-3; either TRBD1 or TRBD2 may supply D (5 bases each). Trimming shortened V by 6 bases and J by 5 bases, and 18 bases separated the two germline ends. CDR1 DFQATT and CDR2 SNEGSKA come from the germline V gene (reference sequence). The CDR3 spans 14 residues. The CDR3 reads CSARDLRGVDTQYF. CDR3 coding DNA: TGCAGTGCCCGGGACCTACGGGGAGTAGATACGCAGTATTTT.

The chain uses TRBV19 and TRBJ1-1; 7 bases are a match to TRBD1. The CDR3 loop spans 14 amino acids. V was clipped by 6 bases and J by 4 bases; unmatched bases: 8. The germline V gene encodes CDR1 LNHDA and CDR2 SQIVND (reference sequence). The CDR3 region has the DNA TGTGCCAGTAGCAATCAAGCAGGGGGCACTGAAGCTTTCTTT. It is translated as CASSNQAGGTEAFF.